This entry features one T cell receptor (beta chain) sequence. Its antigen is not identified. The data derive from a study of cytomegalovirus exposure and HLA in healthy donors. General study points: Across HLA loci, a later analysis found differing TCR association rates, with DRB1 most and HLA-C fewest. Analyses of presence/absence relied on an assumption of roughly uniform sequencing depth across donors. Exclusion applied to some V segments, including TRBV6-2 and TRBV6-3, as they were indistinguishable. For cytomegalovirus status, the classifier reportedly gave diagnoses with high specificity and sensitivity.

The V gene's germline CDR1 is KGHSH and CDR2 LQKENI. The CDR3 has 14 residues. J gave up 3 bases and V 2 bases, and 4 bases lay outside the gene matches. A multiplex PCR was run with 60 Vbeta primers and 13 Jbeta primers. Assay: immunoSEQ multiplex PCR; the TCRdb copy retains only in-frame clones and omits some. Of approximately 160,000 clones in the sample, almost 85% were seen once. The chain links TRBV18 to TRBJ2-7; 7 bases fit TRBD2. The receptor was isolated from a man aged 25 to 45 in good health and CMV-seropositive. Material for sequencing was PBMCs. The CDR3 reads CASSPGRGSYEQYF. The CDR3 DNA is TGTGCCAGCTCACCAGGTCGCGGGAGCTACGAGCAGTACTTC.